This entry lists 14 T cell receptor beta chains sequenced from one sample in a study of T cell repertoires in cytomegalovirus infection. One entry per CDR3 protein results from TCRdb running MiXCR on the reads. The sample yields about 140,000 distinct CDR3 sequences, about 6.3% seen once. Sequences were obtained from PBMCs. The receptors derive from a human donor in good health (CMV status not recorded). Some clones in this sample may be carry-over from other donors' samples.

Ten or more counts support this clonotype. This sequence joins TRBV7-2 and TRBJ1-4; D gene unclear. Germline CDR1 and CDR2: SGHTA and FQGNSA. CDR3 length: 20 amino acids. V lost 1 base and J lost 5, with 26 bases in between. The CDR3 region is CASSLVSIVYPRGSNEKLFF. In nucleotides, the CDR3 is TGTGCCAGCAGCTTAGTGTCCATAGTATACCCGAGAGGCTCGAATGAAAAACTGTTTTTT.

There are many counts of this clonotype. This chain links TRBV11-2 with TRBJ2-2; D not certain. The V and J ends lost 4 bases and 7 bases respectively, with 7 bases between them. CDR1 is SGHAT, CDR2 FQNNGV, per germline. CDR3 length equals 12 residues. CDR3 amino acids: CASSSGFGELFF. In nucleotides, the CDR3 is TGTGCCAGCAGCTCAGGCTTCGGGGAGCTGTTTTTT.

In its sample, this clonotype was seen many times. The chain couples TRBV27 to TRBJ1-2; D is possibly TRBD1 (5 bases). Germline V gives CDR1 MNHEY, CDR2 SMNVEV (reference sequence). The CDR3 covers 14 residues. The ends were cut back, 8 bases at V and 8 bases at J, with 21 bases in the middle. CDR3 residues: CASGKPGLTGGYTF. DNA for the CDR3: TGTGCCAGCGGCAAACCGGGACTCACGGGGGGCTACACCTTC.

Many counts were recorded for this clonotype. The chain employs TRBV29-1 and TRBJ2-7; no definite D call. CDR1 is SQVTM, CDR2 ANQGSEA, per germline. V was clipped by 7 bases and J by 3 bases, with 10 bases between them. There are 11 residues in the CDR3. DNA of the CDR3: TGCAGCGCCCTCGCCCTCTACGAGCAGTACTTC. Its translation is CSALALYEQYF.

There are a few counts of this clonotype. This chain uses TRBV4-2 with TRBJ1-2; 8 positions agree with TRBD1. The length of the CDR3 is 14 residues. J lost 8 bases, V lost 4 bases, and 9 bases had no gene match. Germline CDR1 reads LGHNA; CDR2 reads YNFKEQ. The CDR3 DNA reads as TGTGCCAGCAGCCTGGAGGACAGGGATCTCGGCTACACCTTC. This encodes CASSLEDRDLGYTF.

The CDR3 is CASSGKGQGYGYTF. As DNA, the CDR3 is TGTGCCAGCAGCGGGAAGGGACAGGGCTATGGCTACACCTTC. The V call is TRBV7-2, the J call TRBJ1-2; 9 bases match TRBD1. The germline V gene encodes CDR1 SGHTA and CDR2 FQGNSA. The CDR3 totals 14 residues. Unmatched junction bases numbered 5, after V lost 5 bases and J lost 4 bases. The full variable domain, its missing parts supplied by reference TRBV7-2 and TRBJ1-2, is GAGVSQSPSNKVTEKGKDVELRCDPISGHTALYWYRQSLGQGLEFLIYFQGNSAPDKSGLPSDRFSAERTGGSVSTLTIQRTQQEDSAVYLCASSGKGQGYGYTFGSGTRLTVV.

This clonotype was observed many times. This rearrangement joins TRBV6-1 to TRBJ2-4, with D maybe TRBD1 (6 bases). From germline, CDR1 is MNHNS and CDR2 SASEGT. This CDR3 region has 13 residues. V lost 6 bases to trimming and J lost 6 bases, with 12 bases between them. The CDR3 region has the DNA TGTGCCAGCAGATCTCTGGACAGAAACATTCAGTACTTC. Its translation: CASRSLDRNIQYF.

The sample holds many counts of this clonotype. The chain combines TRBV19 with TRBJ2-5, with a weak D call TRBD1 (5 bases). This CDR3 has 13 residues. The germline V gene has CDR1 LNHDA and CDR2 SQIVND (reference sequence). Between the trimmed V and J ends, which lost 5 bases and 7 bases, there was a span of 14 bases. Here the CDR3 DNA reads TGTGCCAGTAGTGGGGCAGGCTCAAGGACCCAGTACTTC. This gives the protein CASSGAGSRTQYF.

This clonotype has a count of ten or more. The V and J genes are TRBV2 and TRBJ1-5; D is unresolved. V gave up 0 bases and J gave up 5 bases, with 11 bases separating them. The germline V gene has CDR1 SNHLY and CDR2 FYNNEI. This CDR3 has 15 residues. The CDR3 here is CASSEAVGFYQPQHF. In DNA, the CDR3 is TGTGCCAGCAGTGAAGCGGTAGGGTTTTATCAGCCCCAGCATTTT.

The sample holds many counts of this clonotype. This sequence joins TRBV7-9 and TRBJ2-1; possible D gene TRBD2, 5 bases. V was cut by 2 bases and J by 4 bases, with 15 bases left in between. CDR1 is SEHNR and CDR2 is FQNEAQ in the germline V gene (reference sequence). CDR3 length: 16 residues. The CDR3 DNA is TGTGCCAGCAGCTTAAGTCTTTCGGGGTTTTACAATGAGCAGTTCTTC. This codes for CASSLSLSGFYNEQFF.

In this sample, this clonotype turned up many times. The V and J genes are TRBV29-1 and TRBJ2-7; D is ambiguous. This CDR3 contains 12 residues. Germline V gives CDR1 SQVTM, CDR2 ANQGSEA. V dropped 1 base and J dropped 6 bases, with 10 bases sitting between them. CDR3 sequence: CSVEAGSREQYF. The CDR3 coding sequence is TGCAGCGTTGAAGCGGGCTCACGCGAGCAGTACTTC.

This clonotype came up once. V and J are TRBV7-2 and TRBJ1-1; D not certain. Germline lookup yields CDR1 SGHTA and CDR2 FQGNSA. The V and J ends lost 3 bases and 12 bases respectively, with 23 bases between them. CDR3 length equals 15 residues. CDR3 nucleotide sequence: TGTGCCAGCAGCTTCACCGCCGCTTTGAACACTGTATCTTTCTTT. Translated, it gives CASSFTAALNTVSFF.

This clonotype was picked up many times. The chain links TRBV7-2 to TRBJ2-3; TRBD2 agrees at 9 bases. V lost 6 bases and J lost 3; bases outside the gene matches: 7. Per germline, CDR1 SGHTA and CDR2 FQGNSA. The CDR3 has 15 residues. In nucleotides, the CDR3 is TGTGCCAGCAGGGCCAATCTAGCGGGAACAGATACGCAGTATTTT. Amino acids: CASRANLAGTDTQYF.

The chain links TRBV19 to TRBJ2-1, with D possibly TRBD2 on 6 matching bases. CDR3 length: 13 amino acids. Trimming stripped 1 base from V and 10 bases from J, with 11 bases between. Germline lookup yields CDR1 LNHDA and CDR2 SQIVND (reference sequence). The CDR3 here is CASSIGTGGEQFF. Here the CDR3 DNA reads TGTGCCAGTAGTATAGGCACTGGGGGGGAGCAGTTCTTC.